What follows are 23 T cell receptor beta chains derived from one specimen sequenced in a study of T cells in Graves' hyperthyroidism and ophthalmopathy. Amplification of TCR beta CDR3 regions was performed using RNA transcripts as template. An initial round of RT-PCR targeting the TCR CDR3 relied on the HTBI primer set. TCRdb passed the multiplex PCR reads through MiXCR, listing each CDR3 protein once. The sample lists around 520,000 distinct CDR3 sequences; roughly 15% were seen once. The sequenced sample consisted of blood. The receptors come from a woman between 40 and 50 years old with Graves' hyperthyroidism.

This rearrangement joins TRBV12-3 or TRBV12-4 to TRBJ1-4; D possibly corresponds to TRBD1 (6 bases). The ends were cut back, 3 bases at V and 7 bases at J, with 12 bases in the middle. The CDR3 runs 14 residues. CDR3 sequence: CASSLGAIVEKLFF. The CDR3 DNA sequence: TGTGCCAGCAGTTTGGGGGCTATAGTTGAAAAACTGTTTTTT.

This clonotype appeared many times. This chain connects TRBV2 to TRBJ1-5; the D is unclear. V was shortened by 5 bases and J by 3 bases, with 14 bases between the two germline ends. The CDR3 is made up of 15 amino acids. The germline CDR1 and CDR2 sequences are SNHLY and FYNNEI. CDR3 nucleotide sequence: TGTGCCAGCAGTTCGGAGGGTTTAAACAATCAGCCCCAGCATTTT. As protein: CASSSEGLNNQPQHF.

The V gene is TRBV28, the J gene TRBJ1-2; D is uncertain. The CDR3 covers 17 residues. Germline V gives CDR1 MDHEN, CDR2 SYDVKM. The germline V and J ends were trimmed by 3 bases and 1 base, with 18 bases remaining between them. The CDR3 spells CASSFVGLQILNYGYTF. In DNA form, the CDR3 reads TGTGCCAGCAGTTTCGTAGGGTTGCAAATCCTTAACTATGGCTACACCTTC.

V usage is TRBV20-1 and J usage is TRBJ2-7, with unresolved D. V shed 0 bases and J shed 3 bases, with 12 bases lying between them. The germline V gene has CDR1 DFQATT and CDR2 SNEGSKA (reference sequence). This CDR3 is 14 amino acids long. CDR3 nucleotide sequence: TGCAGTGCTAGAGATCCAGAAACCTACTACGAGCAGTACTTC. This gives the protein CSARDPETYYEQYF.

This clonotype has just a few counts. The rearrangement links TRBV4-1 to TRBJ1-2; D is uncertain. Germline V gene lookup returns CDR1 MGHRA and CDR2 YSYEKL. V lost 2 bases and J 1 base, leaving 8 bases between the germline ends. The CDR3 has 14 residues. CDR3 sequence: CASSQLAVNYGYTF. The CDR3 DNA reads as TGCGCCAGCAGCCAACTTGCGGTTAACTATGGCTACACCTTC.

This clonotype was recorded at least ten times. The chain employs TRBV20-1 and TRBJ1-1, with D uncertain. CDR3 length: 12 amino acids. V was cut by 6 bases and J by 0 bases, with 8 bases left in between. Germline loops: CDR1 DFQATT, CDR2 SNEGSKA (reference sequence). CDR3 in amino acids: CSAQHLNTEAFF. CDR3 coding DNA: TGCAGTGCCCAACATTTGAACACTGAAGCTTTCTTT.

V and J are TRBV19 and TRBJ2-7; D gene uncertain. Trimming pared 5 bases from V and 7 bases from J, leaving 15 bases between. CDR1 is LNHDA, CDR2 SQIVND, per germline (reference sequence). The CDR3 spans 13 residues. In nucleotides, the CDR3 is TGTGCCAGTAGTTTGGTATTCTTGACAGAGCAGTACTTC. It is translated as CASSLVFLTEQYF. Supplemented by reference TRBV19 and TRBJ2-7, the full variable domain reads DGGITQSPKYLFRKEGQNVTLSCEQNLNHDAMYWYRQDPGQGLRLIYYSQIVNDFQKGDIAEGYSVSREKKESFPLTVTSAQKNPTAFYLCASSLVFLTEQYFGPGTRLTVT.

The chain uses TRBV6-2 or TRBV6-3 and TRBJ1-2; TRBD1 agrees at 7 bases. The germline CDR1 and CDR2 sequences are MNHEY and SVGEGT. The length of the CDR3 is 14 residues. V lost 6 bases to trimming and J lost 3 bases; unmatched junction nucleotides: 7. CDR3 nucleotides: TGTGCCAGCAGGATCACGGACAGGTACTATGGCTACACCTTC. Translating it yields CASRITDRYYGYTF.

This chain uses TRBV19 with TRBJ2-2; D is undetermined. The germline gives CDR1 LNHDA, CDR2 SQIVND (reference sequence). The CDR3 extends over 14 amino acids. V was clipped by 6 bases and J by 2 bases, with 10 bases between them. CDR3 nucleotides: TGTGCCAGTAGCAATGAGCCTAACACCGGGGAGCTGTTTTTT. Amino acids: CASSNEPNTGELFF. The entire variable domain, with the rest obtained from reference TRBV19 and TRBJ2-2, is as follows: DGGITQSPKYLFRKEGQNVTLSCEQNLNHDAMYWYRQDPGQGLRLIYYSQIVNDFQKGDIAEGYSVSREKKESFPLTVTSAQKNPTAFYLCASSNEPNTGELFFGEGSRLTVL.

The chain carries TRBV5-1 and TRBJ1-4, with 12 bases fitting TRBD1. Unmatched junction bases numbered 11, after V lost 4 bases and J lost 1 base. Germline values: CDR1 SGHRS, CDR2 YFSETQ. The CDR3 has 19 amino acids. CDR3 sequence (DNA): TGCGCCAGCAGCCCCGGGACAGGGGGCGCGATGGGAACTAATGAAAAACTGTTTTTT. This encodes CASSPGTGGAMGTNEKLFF. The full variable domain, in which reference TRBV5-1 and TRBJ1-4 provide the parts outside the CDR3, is KAGVTQTPRYLIKTRGQQVTLSCSPISGHRSVSWYQQTPGQGLQFLFEYFSETQRNKGNFPGRFSGRQFSNSRSEMNVSTLELGDSALYLCASSPGTGGAMGTNEKLFFGSGTQLSVL.

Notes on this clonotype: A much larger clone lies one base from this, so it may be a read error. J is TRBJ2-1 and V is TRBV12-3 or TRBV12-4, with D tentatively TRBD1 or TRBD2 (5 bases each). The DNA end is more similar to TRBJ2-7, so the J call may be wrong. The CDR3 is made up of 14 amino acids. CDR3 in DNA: TGTGCCAGCAGTCCCCTCCGGGACCACAATGAGCAGTACTTC. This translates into CASSPLRDHNEQYF.

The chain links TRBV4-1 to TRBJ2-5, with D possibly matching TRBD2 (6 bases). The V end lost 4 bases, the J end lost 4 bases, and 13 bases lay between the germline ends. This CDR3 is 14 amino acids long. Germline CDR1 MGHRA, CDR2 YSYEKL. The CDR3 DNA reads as TGCGCCAGCAGCCCGATTAGCGGTCCAGAGACCCAGTACTTC. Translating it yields CASSPISGPETQYF.

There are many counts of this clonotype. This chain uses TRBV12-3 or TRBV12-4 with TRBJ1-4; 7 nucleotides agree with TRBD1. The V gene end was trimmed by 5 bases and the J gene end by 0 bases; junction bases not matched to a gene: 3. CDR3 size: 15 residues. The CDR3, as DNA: TGTGCCAGCAGTAGGACAGGTGCAACTAATGAAAAACTGTTTTTT. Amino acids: CASSRTGATNEKLFF.

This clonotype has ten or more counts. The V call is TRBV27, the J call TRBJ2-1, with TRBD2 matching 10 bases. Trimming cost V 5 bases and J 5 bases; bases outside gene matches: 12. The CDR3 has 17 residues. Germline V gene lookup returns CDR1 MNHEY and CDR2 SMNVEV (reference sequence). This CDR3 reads CASSDGTSVLLDNEQFF. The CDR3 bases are TGTGCCAGCAGTGACGGGACTAGCGTATTGCTCGACAATGAGCAGTTCTTC.

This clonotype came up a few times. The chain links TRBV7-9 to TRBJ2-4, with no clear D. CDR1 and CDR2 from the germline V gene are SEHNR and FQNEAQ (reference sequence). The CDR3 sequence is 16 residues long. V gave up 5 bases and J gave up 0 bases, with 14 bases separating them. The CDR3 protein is CASSQQASLAKNIQYF. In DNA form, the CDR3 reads TGTGCCAGCAGCCAGCAGGCTAGTTTAGCCAAAAACATTCAGTACTTC.

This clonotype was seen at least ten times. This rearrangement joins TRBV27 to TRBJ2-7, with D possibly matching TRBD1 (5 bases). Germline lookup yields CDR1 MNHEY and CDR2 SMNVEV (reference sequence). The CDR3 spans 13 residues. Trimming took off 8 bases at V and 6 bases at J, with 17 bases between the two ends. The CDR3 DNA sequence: TGTGCCAGCTCTTCAGGGTTTCCGGCCGAGCAGTACTTC. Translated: CASSSGFPAEQYF.

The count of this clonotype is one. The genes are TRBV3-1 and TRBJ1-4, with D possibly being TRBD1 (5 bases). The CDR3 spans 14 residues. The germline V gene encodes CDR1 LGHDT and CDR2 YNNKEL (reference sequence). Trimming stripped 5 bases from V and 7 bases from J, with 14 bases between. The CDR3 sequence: CASSTAGAGEKLFF. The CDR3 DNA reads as TGTGCCAGCAGCACGGCCGGGGCGGGTGAAAAACTGTTTTTT.

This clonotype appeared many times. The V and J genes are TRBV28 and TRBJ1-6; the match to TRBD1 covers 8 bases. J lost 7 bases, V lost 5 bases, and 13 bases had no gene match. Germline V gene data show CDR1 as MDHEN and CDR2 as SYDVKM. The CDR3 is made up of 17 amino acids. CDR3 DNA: TGTGCCAGCAGTCCTACTAACTCAGGGGGCGACAATTCACCCCTCCACTTT. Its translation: CASSPTNSGGDNSPLHF. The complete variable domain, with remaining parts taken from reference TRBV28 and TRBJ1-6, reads DVKVTQSSRYLVKRTGEKVFLECVQDMDHENMFWYRQDPGLGLRLIYFSYDVKMKEKGDIPEGYSVSREKKERFSLILESASTNQTSMYLCASSPTNSGGDNSPLHFGNGTRLTVT.

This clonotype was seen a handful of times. The CDR3 DNA reads TGCAGTGCCAGGGGGGGCGGTCAGCCCCAGCATTTT. This codes for CSARGGGQPQHF. The J gene is TRBJ1-5, the V gene TRBV20-1; 7 bases agree with TRBD1. The junction had 5 bases not matched to a gene; V was cut back by 6 bases and J by 6 bases. CDR3 length: 12 residues. The germline V gene encodes CDR1 DFQATT and CDR2 SNEGSKA (reference sequence).

The CDR3 protein is CASSVDPRYEQYF. The CDR3 DNA follows: TGTGCCAGCAGCGTAGATCCTCGCTACGAGCAGTACTTC. The chain combines TRBV9 with TRBJ2-7; D gene ambiguous. This CDR3 region has 13 residues. Germline CDR1 is SGDLS and CDR2 is YYNGEE. V lost 0 bases and J 3 bases, leaving 7 bases between the germline ends. Variable domain in full (rest from reference TRBV9 and TRBJ2-7): DSGVTQTPKHLITATGQRVTLRCSPRSGDLSVYWYQQSLDQGLQFLIQYYNGEERAKGNILERFSAQQFPDLHSELNLSSLELGDSALYFCASSVDPRYEQYFGPGTRLTVT.

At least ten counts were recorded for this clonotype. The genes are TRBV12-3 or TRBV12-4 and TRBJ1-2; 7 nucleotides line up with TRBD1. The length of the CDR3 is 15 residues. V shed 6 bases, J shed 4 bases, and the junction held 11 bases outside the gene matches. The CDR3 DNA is TGTGCCAGCAGCATCTCAGACAGGGTCGCCTATGGCTACACCTTC. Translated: CASSISDRVAYGYTF.

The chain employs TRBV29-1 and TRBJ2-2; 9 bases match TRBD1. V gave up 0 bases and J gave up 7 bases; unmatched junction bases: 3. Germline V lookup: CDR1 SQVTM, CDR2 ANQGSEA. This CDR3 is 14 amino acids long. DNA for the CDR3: TGCAGCGTTGAAGAGGGACAGGGAATCGGGGAGCTGTTTTTT. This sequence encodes CSVEEGQGIGELFF.

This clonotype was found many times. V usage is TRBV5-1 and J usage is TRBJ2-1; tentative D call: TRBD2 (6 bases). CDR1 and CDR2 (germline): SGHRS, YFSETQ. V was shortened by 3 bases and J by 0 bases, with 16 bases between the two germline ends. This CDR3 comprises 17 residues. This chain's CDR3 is CASSSRLPGDSYNEQFF. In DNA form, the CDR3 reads TGCGCCAGCAGCTCCAGATTACCGGGGGACTCCTACAATGAGCAGTTCTTC. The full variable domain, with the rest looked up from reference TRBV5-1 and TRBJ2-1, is KAGVTQTPRYLIKTRGQQVTLSCSPISGHRSVSWYQQTPGQGLQFLFEYFSETQRNKGNFPGRFSGRQFSNSRSEMNVSTLELGDSALYLCASSSRLPGDSYNEQFFGPGTRLTVL.